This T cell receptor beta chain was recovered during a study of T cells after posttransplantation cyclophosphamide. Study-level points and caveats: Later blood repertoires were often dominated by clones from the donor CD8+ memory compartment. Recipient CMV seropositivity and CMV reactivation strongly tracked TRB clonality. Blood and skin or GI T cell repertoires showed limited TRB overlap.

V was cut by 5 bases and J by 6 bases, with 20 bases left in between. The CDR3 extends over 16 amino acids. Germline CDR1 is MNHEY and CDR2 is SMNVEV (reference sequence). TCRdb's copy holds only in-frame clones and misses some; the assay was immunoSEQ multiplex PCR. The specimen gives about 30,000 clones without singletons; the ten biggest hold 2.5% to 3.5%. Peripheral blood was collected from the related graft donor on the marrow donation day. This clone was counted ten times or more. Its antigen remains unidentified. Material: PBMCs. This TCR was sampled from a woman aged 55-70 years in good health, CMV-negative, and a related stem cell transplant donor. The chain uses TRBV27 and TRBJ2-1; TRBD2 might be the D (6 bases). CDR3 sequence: CASSTRTTSRFNEQFF. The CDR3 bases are TGTGCCAGCAGTACTCGGACTACGAGCAGATTCAATGAGCAGTTCTTC.